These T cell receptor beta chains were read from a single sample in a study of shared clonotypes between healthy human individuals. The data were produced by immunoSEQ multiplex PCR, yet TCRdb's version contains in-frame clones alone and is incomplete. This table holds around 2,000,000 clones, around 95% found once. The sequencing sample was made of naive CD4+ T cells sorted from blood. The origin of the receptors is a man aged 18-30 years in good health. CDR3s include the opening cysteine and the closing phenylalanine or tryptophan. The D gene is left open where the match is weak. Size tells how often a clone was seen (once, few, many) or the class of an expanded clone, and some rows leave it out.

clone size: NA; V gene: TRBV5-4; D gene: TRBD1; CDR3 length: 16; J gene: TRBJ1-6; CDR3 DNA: TGTGCCAGCAGCTTGGGCCGGACAGGGATTAATTCACCCCTCCACTTT; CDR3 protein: CASSLGRTGINSPLHF
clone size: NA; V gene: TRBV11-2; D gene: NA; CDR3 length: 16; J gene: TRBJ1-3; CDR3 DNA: TGTGCCAGCAGCCCCCGGGACAAGAGCTCTGGAAACACCATATATTTT; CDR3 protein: CASSPRDKSSGNTIYF
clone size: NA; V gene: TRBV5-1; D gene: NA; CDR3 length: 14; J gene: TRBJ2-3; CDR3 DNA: TGCGCCAGCAGCCTCGCAGACAGCCCAGATACGCAGTATTTT; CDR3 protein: CASSLADSPDTQYF
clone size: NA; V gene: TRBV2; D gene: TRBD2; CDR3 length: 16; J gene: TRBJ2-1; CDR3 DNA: TGTGCCAGCAGTGGCCTAGGGACTAGCGGGGCCTATGAGCAGTTCTTC; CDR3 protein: CASSGLGTSGAYEQFF
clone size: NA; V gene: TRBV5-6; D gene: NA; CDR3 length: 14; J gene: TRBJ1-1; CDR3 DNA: TGTGCCAGCAGCCTAGAGGTGCTCCGAACTGAAGCTTTCTTT; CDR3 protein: CASSLEVLRTEAFF
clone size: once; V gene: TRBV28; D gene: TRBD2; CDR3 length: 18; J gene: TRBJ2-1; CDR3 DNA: TGTGCCAGCAGTTCACCCAGGGGAGCGGGGGTTGGCTACAATGAGCAGTTCTTC; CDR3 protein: CASSSPRGAGVGYNEQFF
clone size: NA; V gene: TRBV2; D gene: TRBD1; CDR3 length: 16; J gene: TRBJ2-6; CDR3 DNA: TGTGCCAGCAGTGTCTACAGGGGGTTCGGGGCCAACGTCCTGACTTTC; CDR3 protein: CASSVYRGFGANVLTF
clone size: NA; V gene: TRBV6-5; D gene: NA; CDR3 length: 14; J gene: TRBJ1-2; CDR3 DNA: TGTGCCAGCAGTTACTCGAAAACAGTCTATGGCTACACCTTC; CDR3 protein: CASSYSKTVYGYTF
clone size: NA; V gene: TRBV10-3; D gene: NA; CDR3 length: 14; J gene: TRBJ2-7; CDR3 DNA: TGTGCCAGCCAAGACGCCCCAATTGATTACGAGCAGTACTTC; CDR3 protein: CASQDAPIDYEQYF
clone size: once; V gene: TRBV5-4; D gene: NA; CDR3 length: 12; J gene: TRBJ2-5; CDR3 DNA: TGTGCCAGCAGCACCGAGCAAGAGACCCAGTACTTC; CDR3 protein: CASSTEQETQYF
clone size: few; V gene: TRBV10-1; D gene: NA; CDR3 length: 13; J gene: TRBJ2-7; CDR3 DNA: TGCGCCAGCAGTGAGTCCTCGAAGGGGGAGCAGTACTTC; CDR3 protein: CASSESSKGEQYF
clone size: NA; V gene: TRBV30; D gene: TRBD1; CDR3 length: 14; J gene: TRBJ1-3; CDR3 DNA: TGTGCCTACAACAGGGGCTCTACTGGAAACACCATATATTTT; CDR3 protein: CAYNRGSTGNTIYF
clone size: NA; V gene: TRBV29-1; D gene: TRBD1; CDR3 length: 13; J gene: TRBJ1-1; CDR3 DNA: TGCAGCGTTGGGGGACAGACCCCAGTCGGAGCTTTCTTT; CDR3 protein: CSVGGQTPVGAFF
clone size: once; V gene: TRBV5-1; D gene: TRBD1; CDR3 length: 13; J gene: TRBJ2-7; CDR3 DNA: TGCGCCAGCAGCATAGACAGGGGGTACGAGCAGTACTTC; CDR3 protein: CASSIDRGYEQYF
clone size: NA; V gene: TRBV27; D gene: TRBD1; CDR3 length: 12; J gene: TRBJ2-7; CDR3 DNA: TGTGGGACAGGGATCCCACTGGGGGAGCAGTACTTC; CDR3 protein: CGTGIPLGEQYF
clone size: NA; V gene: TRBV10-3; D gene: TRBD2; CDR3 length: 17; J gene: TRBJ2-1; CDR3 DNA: TGTGCCATCAGTGATCAATGGGGACTAGCGGGAGGTAATGAGCAGTTCTTC; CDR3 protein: CAISDQWGLAGGNEQFF
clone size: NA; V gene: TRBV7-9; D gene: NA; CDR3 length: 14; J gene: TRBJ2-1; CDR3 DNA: TGTGCCAGCAGCTTAGCGCAGACTAGCAATGAGCAGTTCTTC; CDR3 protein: CASSLAQTSNEQFF
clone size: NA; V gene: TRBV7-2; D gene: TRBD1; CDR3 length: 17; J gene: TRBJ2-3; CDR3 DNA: TGTGCCAGCAGCTTACTCCCCGGGACAGGGTTCACAGATACGCAGTATTTT; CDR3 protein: CASSLLPGTGFTDTQYF
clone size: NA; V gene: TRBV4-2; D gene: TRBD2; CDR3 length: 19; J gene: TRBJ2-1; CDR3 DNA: TGTGCCAGCAGCCAAGGATGGGGACTAGCGGGCGGCTCCTACAATGAGCAGTTCTTC; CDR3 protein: CASSQGWGLAGGSYNEQFF
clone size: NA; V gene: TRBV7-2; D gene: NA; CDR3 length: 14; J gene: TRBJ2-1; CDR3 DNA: TGTGCCAGCAGCTTAATGGACTCCCGGAATGAGCAGTTCTTC; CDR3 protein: CASSLMDSRNEQFF
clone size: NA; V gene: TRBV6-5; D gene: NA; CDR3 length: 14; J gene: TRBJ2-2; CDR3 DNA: TGTGCCAGCAGTTACTCAGGGGACACCGGGGAGCTGTTTTTT; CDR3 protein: CASSYSGDTGELFF
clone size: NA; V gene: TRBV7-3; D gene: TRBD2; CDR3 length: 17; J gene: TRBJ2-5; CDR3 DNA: TGTGCCAGCAGCTTAACCGGGACTAGCGGGGGACAAGAGACCCAGTACTTC; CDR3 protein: CASSLTGTSGGQETQYF
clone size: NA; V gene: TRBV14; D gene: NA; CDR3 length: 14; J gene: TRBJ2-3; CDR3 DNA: TGTGCCAGCAGCCAAGATCCTCAATCGGATACGCAGTATTTT; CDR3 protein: CASSQDPQSDTQYF
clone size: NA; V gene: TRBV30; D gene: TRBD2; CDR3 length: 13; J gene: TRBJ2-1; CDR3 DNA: TGTGCCTGGACGGGACTAGCGAAAAATGAGCAGTTCTTC; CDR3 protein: CAWTGLAKNEQFF
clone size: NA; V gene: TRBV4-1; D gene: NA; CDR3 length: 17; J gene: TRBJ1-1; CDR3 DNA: TGCGCCAGCAGCCAAGAGTCACAGGTACTTATGAACACTGAAGCTTTCTTT; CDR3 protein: CASSQESQVLMNTEAFF
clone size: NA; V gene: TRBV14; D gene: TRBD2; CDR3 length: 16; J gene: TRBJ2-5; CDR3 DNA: TGTGCCAGCAGTAGGACTAGACCGCTCGTCCAAGAGACCCAGTACTTC; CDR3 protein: CASSRTRPLVQETQYF
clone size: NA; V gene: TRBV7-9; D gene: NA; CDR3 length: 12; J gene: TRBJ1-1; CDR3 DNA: TGTGCCAGCAGCTTTGAGTTCACTGAAGCTTTCTTT; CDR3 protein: CASSFEFTEAFF
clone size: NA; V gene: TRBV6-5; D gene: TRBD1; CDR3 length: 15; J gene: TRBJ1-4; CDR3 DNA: TGTGCCAGCAGTTACTCCGGGACAGGAAATGAAAAACTGTTTTTT; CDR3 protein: CASSYSGTGNEKLFF
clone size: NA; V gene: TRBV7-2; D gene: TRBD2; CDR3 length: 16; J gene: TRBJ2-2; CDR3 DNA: TGTGCCAGCAGCTTGATAGCGGGAGCGTTCACCGGGGAGCTGTTTTTT; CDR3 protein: CASSLIAGAFTGELFF
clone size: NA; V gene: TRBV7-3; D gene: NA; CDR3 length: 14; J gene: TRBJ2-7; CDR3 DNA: TGTGCCAGCAGCTTAGGAGAGGGGATCCACGAGCAGTACTTC; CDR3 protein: CASSLGEGIHEQYF
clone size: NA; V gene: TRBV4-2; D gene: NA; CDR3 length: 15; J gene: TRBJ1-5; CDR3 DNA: TGTGCCAGCAGGCAAGATGTACCAGGGGATCAGCCCCAGCATTTT; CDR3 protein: CASRQDVPGDQPQHF
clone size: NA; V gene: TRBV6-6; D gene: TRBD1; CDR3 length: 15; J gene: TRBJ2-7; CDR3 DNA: TGTGCCAGCAGCTTCCACCAGGGGGCCGTCTACGAGCAGTACTTC; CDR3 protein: CASSFHQGAVYEQYF
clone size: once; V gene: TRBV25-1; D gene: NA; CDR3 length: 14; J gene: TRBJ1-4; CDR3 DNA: TGTGCCAGCAGTGAGCATGCAACTAATGAAAAACTGTTTTTT; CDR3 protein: CASSEHATNEKLFF
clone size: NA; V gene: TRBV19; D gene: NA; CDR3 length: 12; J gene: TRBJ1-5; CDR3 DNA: TGTGCCAGTGCAGGGGAACGACAGCCCCAGCATTTT; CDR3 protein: CASAGERQPQHF
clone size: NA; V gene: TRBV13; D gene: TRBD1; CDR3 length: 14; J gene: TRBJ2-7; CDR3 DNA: TGTGCCAGCAGCCAGGACAGGCGCACCTACGAGCAGTACTTC; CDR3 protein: CASSQDRRTYEQYF
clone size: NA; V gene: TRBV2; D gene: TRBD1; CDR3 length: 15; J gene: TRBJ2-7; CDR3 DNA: TGTGCCAGCAGTGAAATGGGACAGGAGTTTCACGAGCAGTACTTC; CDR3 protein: CASSEMGQEFHEQYF
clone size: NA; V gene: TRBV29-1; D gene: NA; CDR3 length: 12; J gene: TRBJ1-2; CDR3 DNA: TGCAGCGTTGGGGAGACAGCCCATGGCTACACCTTC; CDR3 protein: CSVGETAHGYTF
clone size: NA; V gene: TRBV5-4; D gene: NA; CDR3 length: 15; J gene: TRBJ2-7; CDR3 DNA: TGTGCCAGCAGCAGGGCCGGGCAGGGCTCCTACGAGCAGTACTTC; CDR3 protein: CASSRAGQGSYEQYF
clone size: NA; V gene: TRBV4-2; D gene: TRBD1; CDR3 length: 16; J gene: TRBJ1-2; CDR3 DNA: TGTGCCAGCAGCCAAGATTCGCTGGGGCAGGGGGCGGGCTACACCTTC; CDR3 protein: CASSQDSLGQGAGYTF
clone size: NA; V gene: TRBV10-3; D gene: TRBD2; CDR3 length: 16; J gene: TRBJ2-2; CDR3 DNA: TGTGCCATCAGTGAAGGGACTAGCGGGGACACCGGGGAGCTGTTTTTT; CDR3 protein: CAISEGTSGDTGELFF
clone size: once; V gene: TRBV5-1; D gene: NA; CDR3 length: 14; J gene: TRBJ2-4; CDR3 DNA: TGCGCCAGCAGCTTGGTGGGGAATCTAAACATTCAGTACTTC; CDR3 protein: CASSLVGNLNIQYF
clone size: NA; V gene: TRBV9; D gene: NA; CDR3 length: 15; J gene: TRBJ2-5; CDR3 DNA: TGTGCCAGCACCTTAACCGGGGCTTCACAAGAGACCCAGTACTTC; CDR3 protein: CASTLTGASQETQYF
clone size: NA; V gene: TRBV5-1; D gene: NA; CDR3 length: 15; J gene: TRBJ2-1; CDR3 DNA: TGCGCCAGCAGCTTGGGTACAGGGAACTACAATGAGCAGTTCTTC; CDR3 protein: CASSLGTGNYNEQFF
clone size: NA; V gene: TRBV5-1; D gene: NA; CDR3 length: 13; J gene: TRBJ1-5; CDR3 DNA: TGCGCCAGCAGCGAGGGGGTTAAGCAGCCCCAGCATTTT; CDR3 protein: CASSEGVKQPQHF
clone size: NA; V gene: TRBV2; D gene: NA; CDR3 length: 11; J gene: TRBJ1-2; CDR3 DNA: TGTGCCAGTCGAGGCCTCGGCGGCTACACCTTC; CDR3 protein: CASRGLGGYTF
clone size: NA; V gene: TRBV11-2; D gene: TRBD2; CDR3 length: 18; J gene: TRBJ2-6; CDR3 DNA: TGTGCCAGCAGCTTAGTGTCTAGCGGGAGTACTGGGGCCAACGTCCTGACTTTC; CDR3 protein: CASSLVSSGSTGANVLTF
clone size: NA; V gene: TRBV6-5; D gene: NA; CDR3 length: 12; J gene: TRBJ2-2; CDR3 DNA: TGTGCCAGCAGTTACTGGACCGGGGAGCTGTTTTTT; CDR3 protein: CASSYWTGELFF
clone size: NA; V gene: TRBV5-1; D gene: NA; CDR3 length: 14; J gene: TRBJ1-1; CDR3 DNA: TGCGCCAGCAGCCTTGCGCAGGGTGGCACTGAAGCTTTCTTT; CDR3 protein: CASSLAQGGTEAFF
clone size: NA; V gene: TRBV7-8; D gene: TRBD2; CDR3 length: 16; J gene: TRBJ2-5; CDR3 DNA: TGTGCCAGCAGCCTCGGGGGGGCCGGGTTCCAAGAGACCCAGTACTTC; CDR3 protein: CASSLGGAGFQETQYF
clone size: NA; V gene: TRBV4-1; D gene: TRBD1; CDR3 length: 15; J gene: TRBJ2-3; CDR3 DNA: TGCGCCAGCCGCCAGAGGACAGGCGGAGGAGATACGCAGTATTTT; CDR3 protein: CASRQRTGGGDTQYF
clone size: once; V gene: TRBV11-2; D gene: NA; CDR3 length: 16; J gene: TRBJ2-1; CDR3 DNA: TGTGCCAGCGGCCTGGCTAGCGCCGGACCTTACAATGAGCAGTTCTTC; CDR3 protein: CASGLASAGPYNEQFF
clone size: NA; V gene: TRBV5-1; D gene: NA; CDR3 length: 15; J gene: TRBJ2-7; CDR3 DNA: TGCGCCAGCAGCTTTGGGGTTGGGCAGGGTTACGAGCAGTACTTC; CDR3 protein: CASSFGVGQGYEQYF
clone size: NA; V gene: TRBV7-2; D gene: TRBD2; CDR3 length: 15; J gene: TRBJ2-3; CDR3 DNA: TGTGCCAGCAGCTTTAGCGGGAGTGGCACAGATACGCAGTATTTT; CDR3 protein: CASSFSGSGTDTQYF
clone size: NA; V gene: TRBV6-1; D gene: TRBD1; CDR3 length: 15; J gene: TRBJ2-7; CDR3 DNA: TGTGCCAGCAGTGAGCGGACAGGGTTTGTGTACGAGCAGTACTTC; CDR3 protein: CASSERTGFVYEQYF
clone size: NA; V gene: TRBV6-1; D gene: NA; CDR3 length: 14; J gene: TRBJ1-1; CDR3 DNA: TGTGCCAGCAGTGCCGCCTTCCCACTCTCTGAAGCTTTCTTT; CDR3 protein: CASSAAFPLSEAFF
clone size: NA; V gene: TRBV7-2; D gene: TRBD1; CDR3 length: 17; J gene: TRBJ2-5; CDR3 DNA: TGTGCCAGCAGCTCCAGCCGGACAGGGGGCGCGGAAGAGACCCAGTACTTC; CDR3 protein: CASSSSRTGGAEETQYF
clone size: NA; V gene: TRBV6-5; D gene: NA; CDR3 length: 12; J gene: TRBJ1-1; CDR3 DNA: TGTGCCAGCAGTTACTTGACAGGTGAAGCTTTCTTT; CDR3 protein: CASSYLTGEAFF
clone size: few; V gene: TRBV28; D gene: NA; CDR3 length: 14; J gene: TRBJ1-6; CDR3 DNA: TGTGCCAGCAGGGCTTGGGGGGGGGATTCACCCCTCCACTTT; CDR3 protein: CASRAWGGDSPLHF
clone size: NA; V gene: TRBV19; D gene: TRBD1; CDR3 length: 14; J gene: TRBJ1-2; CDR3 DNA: TGTGCCAGTAGTACCTGGACAGGGCCTGGTGGCTACACCTTC; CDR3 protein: CASSTWTGPGGYTF